One TCR beta chain is described in this entry. Antigen: not known. Sequenced by immunoSEQ multiplex PCR; TCRdb stores in-frame clones only, minus some. Here the sample spans around 22,000 clones, about 83% being singletons. After removal of 0 bases from V and 8 bases from J, the junction contained 7 bases not matched to a gene. This CDR3 is built from 15 residues. CDR1 is SGDLS, CDR2 YYNGEE, per germline. These data belong to a study of OX40 agonist ivuxolimab in advanced cancers. At the level of the study: While on treatment, patients had intravenous ivuxolimab at 0.01 to 10 mg/kg every 2 weeks. Patients undergoing dose escalation presented with hepatocellular carcinoma, melanoma, renal cell or head and neck cancer.

The study, taken as a whole, reports: In the 0.1 to 3.0 mg/kg range, CD4+ and CD8+ blood T cells had expanded clonally by week 6.

The chain uses TRBV9 and TRBJ1-4; 7 nucleotides agree with TRBD1. The material sequenced was CD4+ or CD8+ T cells sorted from blood, taken in a trial of the OX40 agonist ivuxolimab. This receptor was obtained from an adult with an advanced solid tumor such as melanoma, head and neck, liver or kidney cancer. CDR3 sequence reads: CASSVEGGGGEKLFF. The CDR3 nucleotides are TGTGCCAGCAGCGTAGAGGGCGGAGGGGGCGAAAAACTGTTTTTT.